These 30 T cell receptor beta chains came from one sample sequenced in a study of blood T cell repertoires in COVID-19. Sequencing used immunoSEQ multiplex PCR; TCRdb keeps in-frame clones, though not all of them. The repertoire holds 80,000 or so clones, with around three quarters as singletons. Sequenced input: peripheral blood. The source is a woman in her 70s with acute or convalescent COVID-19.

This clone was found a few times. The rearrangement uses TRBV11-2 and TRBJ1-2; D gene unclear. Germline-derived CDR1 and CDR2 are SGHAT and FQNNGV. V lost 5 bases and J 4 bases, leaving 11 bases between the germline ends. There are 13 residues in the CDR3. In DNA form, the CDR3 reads TGTGCCAGCAGCCCGGGTCTCCGCTATGGCTACACCTTC. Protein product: CASSPGLRYGYTF.

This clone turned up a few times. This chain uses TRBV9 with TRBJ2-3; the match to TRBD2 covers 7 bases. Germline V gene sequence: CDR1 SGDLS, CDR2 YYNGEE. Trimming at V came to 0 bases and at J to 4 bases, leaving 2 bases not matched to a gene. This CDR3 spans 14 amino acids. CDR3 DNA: TGTGCCAGCAGCGTAGCGGGGGGTTCAGATACGCAGTATTTT. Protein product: CASSVAGGSDTQYF. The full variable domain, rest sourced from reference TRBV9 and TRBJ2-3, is DSGVTQTPKHLITATGQRVTLRCSPRSGDLSVYWYQQSLDQGLQFLIQYYNGEERAKGNILERFSAQQFPDLHSELNLSSLELGDSALYFCASSVAGGSDTQYFGPGTRLTVL.

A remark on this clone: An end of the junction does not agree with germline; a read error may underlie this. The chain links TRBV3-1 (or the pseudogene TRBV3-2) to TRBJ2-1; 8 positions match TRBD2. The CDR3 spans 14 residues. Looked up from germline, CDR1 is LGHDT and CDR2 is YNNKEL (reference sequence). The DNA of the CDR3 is TGTGCCAGCAGCCTCGGGACTAGTCAGATTATCGGGGTCTTC. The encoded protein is CASSLGTSQIIGVF.

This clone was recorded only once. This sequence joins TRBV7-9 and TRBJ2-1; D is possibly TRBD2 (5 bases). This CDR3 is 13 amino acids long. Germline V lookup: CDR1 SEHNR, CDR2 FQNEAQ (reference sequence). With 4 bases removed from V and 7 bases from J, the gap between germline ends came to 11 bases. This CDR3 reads CASSSEGGNEQFF. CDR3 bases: TGTGCCAGCAGCTCAGAGGGTGGGAATGAGCAGTTCTTC.

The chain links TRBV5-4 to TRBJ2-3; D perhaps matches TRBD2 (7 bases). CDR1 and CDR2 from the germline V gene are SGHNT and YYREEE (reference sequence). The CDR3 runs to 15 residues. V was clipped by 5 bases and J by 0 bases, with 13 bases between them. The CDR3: CASSRGGESTDTQYF. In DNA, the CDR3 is TGTGCCAGCAGTCGAGGGGGGGAAAGCACAGATACGCAGTATTTT. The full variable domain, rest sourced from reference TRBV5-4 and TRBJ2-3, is ETGVTQSPTHLIKTRGQQVTLRCSSQSGHNTVSWYQQALGQGPQFIFQYYREEENGRGNFPPRFSGLQFPNYSSELNVNALELDDSALYLCASSRGGESTDTQYFGPGTRLTVL.

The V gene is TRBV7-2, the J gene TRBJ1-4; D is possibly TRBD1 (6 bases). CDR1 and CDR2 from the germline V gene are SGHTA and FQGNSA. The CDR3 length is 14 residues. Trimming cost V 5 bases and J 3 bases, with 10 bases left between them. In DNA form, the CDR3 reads TGTGCCAGCAGCCTGACAGGACCTAATGAAAAACTGTTTTTT. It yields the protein CASSLTGPNEKLFF.

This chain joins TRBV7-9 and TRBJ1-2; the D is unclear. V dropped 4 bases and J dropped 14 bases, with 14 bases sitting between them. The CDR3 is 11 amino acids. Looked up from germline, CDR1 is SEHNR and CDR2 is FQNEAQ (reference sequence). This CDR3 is CASSSRQVDTF. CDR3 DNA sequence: TGTGCCAGCAGCTCACGCCAGGTTGATACCTTC.

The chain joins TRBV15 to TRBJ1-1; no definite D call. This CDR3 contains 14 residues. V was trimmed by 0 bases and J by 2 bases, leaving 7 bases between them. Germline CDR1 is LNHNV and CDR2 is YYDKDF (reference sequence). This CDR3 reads CATSRDTVNTEAFF. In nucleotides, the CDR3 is TGTGCCACCAGCAGAGATACAGTAAACACTGAAGCTTTCTTT.

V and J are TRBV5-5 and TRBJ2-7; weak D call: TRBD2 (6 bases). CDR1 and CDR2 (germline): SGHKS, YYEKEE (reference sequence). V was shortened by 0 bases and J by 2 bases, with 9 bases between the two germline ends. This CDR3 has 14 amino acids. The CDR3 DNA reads TGTGCCAGCAGCTTGGGCGGGGCGGCCTACGAGCAGTACTTC. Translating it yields CASSLGGAAYEQYF.

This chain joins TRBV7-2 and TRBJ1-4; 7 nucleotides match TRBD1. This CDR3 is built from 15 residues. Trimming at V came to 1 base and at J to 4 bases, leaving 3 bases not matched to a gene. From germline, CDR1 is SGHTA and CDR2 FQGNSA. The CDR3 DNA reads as TGTGCCAGCAGCTTAGACAGGGGATATAATGAAAAACTGTTTTTT. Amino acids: CASSLDRGYNEKLFF.

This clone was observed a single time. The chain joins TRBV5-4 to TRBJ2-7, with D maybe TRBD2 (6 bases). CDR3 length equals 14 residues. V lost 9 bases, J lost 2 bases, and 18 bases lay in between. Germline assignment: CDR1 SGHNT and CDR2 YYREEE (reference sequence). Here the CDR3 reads CATTPHGSAYEQYF. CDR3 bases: TGTGCCACAACCCCCCACGGGAGCGCCTACGAGCAGTACTTC.

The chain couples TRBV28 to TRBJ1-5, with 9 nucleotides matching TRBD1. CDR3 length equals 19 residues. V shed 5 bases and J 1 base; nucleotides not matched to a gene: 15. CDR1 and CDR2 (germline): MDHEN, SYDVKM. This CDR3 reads CASSPPGTGIVGSNQPQHF. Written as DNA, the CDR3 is TGTGCCAGCAGTCCCCCCGGGACAGGGATAGTAGGCAGCAATCAGCCCCAGCATTTT.

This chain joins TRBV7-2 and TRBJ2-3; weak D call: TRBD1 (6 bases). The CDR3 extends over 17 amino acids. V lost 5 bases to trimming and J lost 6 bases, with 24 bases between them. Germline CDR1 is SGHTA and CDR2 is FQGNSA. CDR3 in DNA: TGTGCCAGCAGCCCATCCTTCAGGGGCCCAAAAGGGGATACGCAGTATTTT. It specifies CASSPSFRGPKGDTQYF.

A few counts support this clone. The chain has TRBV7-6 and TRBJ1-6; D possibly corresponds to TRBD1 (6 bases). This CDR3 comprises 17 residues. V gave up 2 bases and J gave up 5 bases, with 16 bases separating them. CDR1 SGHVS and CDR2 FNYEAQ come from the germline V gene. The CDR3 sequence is CASSLLGRGGNNSPLHF. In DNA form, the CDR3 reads TGTGCCAGCAGCTTATTAGGCAGGGGCGGTAATAATTCACCCCTCCACTTT.

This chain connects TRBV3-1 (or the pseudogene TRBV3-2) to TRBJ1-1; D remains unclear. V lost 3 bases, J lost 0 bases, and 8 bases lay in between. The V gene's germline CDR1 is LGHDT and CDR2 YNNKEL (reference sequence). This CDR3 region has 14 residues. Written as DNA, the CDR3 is TGTGCCAGCAGCCACAGAAACATGAACACTGAAGCTTTCTTT. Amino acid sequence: CASSHRNMNTEAFF.

DNA of the CDR3: TGCGCCAGCAGCATTGAGGCAGGGGCTGGAAACACCATATATTTT. Protein: CASSIEAGAGNTIYF. The chain has TRBV5-1 and TRBJ1-3; D may be TRBD1 (6 bases). Germline CDR1 reads SGHRS; CDR2 reads YFSETQ. CDR3 length equals 15 residues. Trimming stripped 4 bases from V and 2 bases from J, with 13 bases between.

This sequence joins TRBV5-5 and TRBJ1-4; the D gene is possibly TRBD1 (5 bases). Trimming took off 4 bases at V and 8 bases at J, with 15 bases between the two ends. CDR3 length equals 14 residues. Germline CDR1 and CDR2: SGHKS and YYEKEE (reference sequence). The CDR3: CASSQGGVKEKLFF. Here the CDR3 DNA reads TGTGCCAGCAGCCAGGGCGGGGTGAAGGAAAAACTGTTTTTT.

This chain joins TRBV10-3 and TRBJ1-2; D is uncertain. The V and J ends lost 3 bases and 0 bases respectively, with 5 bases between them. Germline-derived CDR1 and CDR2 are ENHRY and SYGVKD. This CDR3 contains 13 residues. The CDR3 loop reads CAISEAANYGYTF. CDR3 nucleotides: TGTGCCATCAGTGAAGCTGCTAACTATGGCTACACCTTC.

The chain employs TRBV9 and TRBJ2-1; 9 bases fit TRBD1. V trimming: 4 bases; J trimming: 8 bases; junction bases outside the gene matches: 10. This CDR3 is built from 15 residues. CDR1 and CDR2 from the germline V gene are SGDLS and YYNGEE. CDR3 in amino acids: CASSFRDRVHDEQFF. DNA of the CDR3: TGTGCCAGCAGCTTCCGGGACAGGGTCCACGATGAGCAGTTCTTC. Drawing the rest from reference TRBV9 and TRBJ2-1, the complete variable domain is DSGVTQTPKHLITATGQRVTLRCSPRSGDLSVYWYQQSLDQGLQFLIQYYNGEERAKGNILERFSAQQFPDLHSELNLSSLELGDSALYFCASSFRDRVHDEQFFGPGTRLTVL.

The CDR3 DNA follows: TGTGCCAGTAGATCGGGACAGCTGAACACTGAAGCTTTCTTT. Its protein is CASRSGQLNTEAFF. V usage is TRBV19 and J usage is TRBJ1-1, with 7 nucleotides matching TRBD1. Germline V gene sequence: CDR1 LNHDA, CDR2 SQIVND (reference sequence). This CDR3 has 14 amino acids. The V segment lost 6 bases and the J segment 0 bases; nucleotides outside the gene matches: 4.

CDR3 nucleotides: TGTGCCAGCAGTGAAGTAGGAAGGGGGAATTCACCCCTCCACTTT. This translates into CASSEVGRGNSPLHF. V gene TRBV6-1 combines with J gene TRBJ1-6, with D maybe TRBD1 (6 bases). V gave up 1 base and J gave up 7 bases, with 11 bases separating them. CDR1 is MNHNS and CDR2 is SASEGT in the germline V gene. This CDR3 contains 15 residues.

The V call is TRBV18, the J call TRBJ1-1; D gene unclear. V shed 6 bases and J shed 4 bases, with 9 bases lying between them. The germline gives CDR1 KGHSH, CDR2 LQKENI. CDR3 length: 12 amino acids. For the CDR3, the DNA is TGTGCCAGCTCCCCGAGATCCACTGAAGCTTTCTTT. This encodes CASSPRSTEAFF.

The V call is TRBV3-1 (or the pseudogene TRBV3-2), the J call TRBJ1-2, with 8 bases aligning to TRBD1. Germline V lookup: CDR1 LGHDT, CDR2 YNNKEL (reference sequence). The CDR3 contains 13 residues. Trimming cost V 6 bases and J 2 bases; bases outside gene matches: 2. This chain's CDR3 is CASRRDRNYGYTF. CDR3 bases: TGTGCCAGCAGACGGGACAGGAACTATGGCTACACCTTC.

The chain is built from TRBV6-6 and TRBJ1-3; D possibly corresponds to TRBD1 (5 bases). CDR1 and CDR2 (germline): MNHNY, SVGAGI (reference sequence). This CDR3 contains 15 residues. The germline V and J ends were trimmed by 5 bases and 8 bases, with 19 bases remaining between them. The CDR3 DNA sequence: TGTGCCAGCAGTCAAAACCCGGGGCCGGGAGACACCATATATTTT. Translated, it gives CASSQNPGPGDTIYF.

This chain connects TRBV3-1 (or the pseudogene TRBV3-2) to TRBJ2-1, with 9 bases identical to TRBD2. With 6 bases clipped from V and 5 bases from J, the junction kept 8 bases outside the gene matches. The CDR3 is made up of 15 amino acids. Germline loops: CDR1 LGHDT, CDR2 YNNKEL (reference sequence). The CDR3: CASRLEGGGDNEQFF. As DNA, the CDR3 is TGTGCCAGCAGGCTAGAGGGCGGGGGGGACAATGAGCAGTTCTTC.

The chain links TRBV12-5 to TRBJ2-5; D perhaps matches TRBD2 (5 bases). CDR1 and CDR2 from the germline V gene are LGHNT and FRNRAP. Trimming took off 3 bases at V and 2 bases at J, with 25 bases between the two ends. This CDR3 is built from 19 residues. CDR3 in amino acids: CASGFAPPLLGLFQETQYF. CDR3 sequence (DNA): TGTGCTAGTGGTTTCGCCCCCCCGCTACTAGGCCTATTTCAAGAGACCCAGTACTTC.

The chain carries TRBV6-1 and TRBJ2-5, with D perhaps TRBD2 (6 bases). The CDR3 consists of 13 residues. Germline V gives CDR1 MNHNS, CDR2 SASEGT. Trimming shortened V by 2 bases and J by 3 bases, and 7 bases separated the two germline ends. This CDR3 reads CASSESGEETQYF. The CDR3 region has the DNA TGTGCCAGCAGTGAATCGGGGGAAGAGACCCAGTACTTC.

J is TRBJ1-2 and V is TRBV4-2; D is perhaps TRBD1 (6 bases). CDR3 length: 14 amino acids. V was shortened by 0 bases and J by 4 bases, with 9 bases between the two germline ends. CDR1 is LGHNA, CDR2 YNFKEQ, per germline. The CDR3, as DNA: TGTGCCAGCAGCCAAGACAGGGGTGGCTATGGCTACACCTTC. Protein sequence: CASSQDRGGYGYTF.

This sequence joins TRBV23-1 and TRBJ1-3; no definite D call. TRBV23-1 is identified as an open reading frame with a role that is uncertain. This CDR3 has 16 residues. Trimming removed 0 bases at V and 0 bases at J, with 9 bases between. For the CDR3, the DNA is TGCGCCAGCAGTCAATCCCGGGTTCGCTCTGGAAACACCATATATTTT. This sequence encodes CASSQSRVRSGNTIYF.

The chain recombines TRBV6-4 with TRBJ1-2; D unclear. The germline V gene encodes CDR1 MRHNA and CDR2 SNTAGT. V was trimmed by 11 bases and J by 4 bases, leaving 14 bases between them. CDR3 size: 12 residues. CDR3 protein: CAAVEAVYGYTF. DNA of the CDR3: TGTGCCGCGGTAGAGGCCGTCTATGGCTACACCTTC.